This is a list of T cell receptor beta chains from one sample in a study of shared clonotypes between healthy human individuals. Measured with immunoSEQ multiplex PCR; TCRdb has only the in-frame clones, and not every one. The sample consists of fewer than 650,000 clones, less than 80% of them appearing once. Sequencing input: PBMCs. Receptor source: a middle-aged woman in good health. Some clones in this sample may be carry-over from other donors' samples. Each CDR3 is given with its conserved first and last residue. A D gene is named only where the DNA matches it firmly. Rows give clone size only sometimes, using once, few, many, or a class for an expanded clone.

j_call clone_size d_call v_call cdr3_nt cdr3_aa
TRBJ2-2 few TRBD1 TRBV6-5 TGTGCCAGCAGTTACGGCTCAGGGGGCACCGGGGAGCTGTTTTTT CASSYGSGGTGELFF
TRBJ2-5 NA TRBD2 TRBV25-1 TGTGCCAGCAGTGAGACTAGCGGGAGTTTGGTGCAAGAGACCCAGTACTTC CASSETSGSLVQETQYF
TRBJ2-4 NA NA TRBV9 TGTGCCAGCAGCGTAGCGGGAGACCCTAGCTACATTCAGTACTTC CASSVAGDPSYIQYF
TRBJ1-1 many NA TRBV29-1 TGCAGCGTGGACGGGCAATTGAACACTGAAGCTTTCTTT CSVDGQLNTEAFF
TRBJ2-7 few NA TRBV2 TGTGCCAGCACTTACGGGGTTTCCTACGAGCAGTACTTC CASTYGVSYEQYF
TRBJ1-5 NA NA TRBV21-1 TGTGCCAGCGGCCTGGGACAGGGGAATCAGCCCCAGCATTTT CASGLGQGNQPQHF
TRBJ1-5 NA NA TRBV4-3 TGCGCCAGCAGCCAAGATCTCGTAGGGCAGGGGTTCGATCAGCCCCAGCATTTT CASSQDLVGQGFDQPQHF
TRBJ2-1 NA TRBD1 TRBV29-1 TGCAGCGTTGACGGGACAGGGGATTATGAGCAGTTCTTC CSVDGTGDYEQFF
TRBJ2-7 many TRBD1 TRBV19 TGTGCCAGTAGTAGCAGGGGGCCTAACGAGCAGTACTTC CASSSRGPNEQYF
TRBJ1-2 NA NA TRBV5-8 TGTGCCAGCAGTCCAACAGGGTCCCGACGGTCTGGCTACACCTTC CASSPTGSRRSGYTF
TRBJ1-3 NA NA TRBV6-5 TGTGCCAGCAGTTACTCCTCAACTGGAAACACCATATATTTT CASSYSSTGNTIYF
TRBJ1-2 NA TRBD1 TRBV18 TGTGCCAGCTCGCCGCCGGGACAGGGGGCGCTAGGATATGGCTACACCTTC CASSPPGQGALGYGYTF
TRBJ2-1 few NA TRBV9 TGTGCCAGCAGCGTAGGAACTAGCTCCTACAATGAGCAGTTCTTC CASSVGTSSYNEQFF
TRBJ2-3 NA TRBD2 TRBV4-1 TGCGCCAGCAGCCTAAGCGGGAGGGCAGATACGCAGTATTTT CASSLSGRADTQYF
TRBJ1-4 NA TRBD1 TRBV6-5 TGTGCCAGCAGTCGCCCGGGACAGTCTAATGAAAAACTGTTTTTT CASSRPGQSNEKLFF
TRBJ2-7 NA NA TRBV9 TGTGCCAGCAGCGTAGGGGCCCGGGGGCAACGCTACGAGCAGTACTTC CASSVGARGQRYEQYF
TRBJ2-7 NA TRBD2 TRBV7-9 TGTGCCAGCAGCACGACTAGCGGGAGTCCCTACGAGCAGTACTTC CASSTTSGSPYEQYF
TRBJ2-7 once TRBD2 TRBV10-1 TGCGCCAGCAAAGAAACTAGCGGCAGCTCCTACGAGCAGTACTTC CASKETSGSSYEQYF
TRBJ1-2 NA NA TRBV28 TGTGCCAGCACTCCCCATTATATGTCCAAGGGCTACACCTTC CASTPHYMSKGYTF
TRBJ2-5 once TRBD2 TRBV6-5 TGCGCCAGCAGTTACGGCGGGAGTAGGGGAGAGACCCAGTACTTC CASSYGGSRGETQYF
TRBJ1-4 NA NA TRBV4-1 TGCGCCAGCAGCCAAGGGGGGACACCTGAAAAACTGTTTTTT CASSQGGTPEKLFF
TRBJ2-2 NA NA TRBV7-9 TGTGCCAGCAGCTTAGGGGTGCGTGGGGAGCTGTTTTTT CASSLGVRGELFF
TRBJ1-2 NA NA TRBV1 TGCACCAGCAGCCAACAGAACTATGGCTACACCTTC CTSSQQNYGYTF
TRBJ1-5 NA TRBD1 TRBV6-6 TGTGCCAGCAGTTACCGGACAGGGGGGGAGCCCCAGCATTTT CASSYRTGGEPQHF
TRBJ2-2 many NA TRBV18 TGTGCCAGCTCACCACCAATTGGAGGAACCGGGGAGCTGTTTTTT CASSPPIGGTGELFF
TRBJ2-2 NA TRBD1 TRBV4-2 TGTGCCAGCAGCTACCCACCTCCGGGACAGACGAACACCGGGGAGCTGTTTTTT CASSYPPPGQTNTGELFF
TRBJ2-1 NA NA TRBV29-1 TGCAGCGTTGAAGAGACGGCTACCCCCCGGCAGTTCTTC CSVEETATPRQFF
TRBJ1-1 many NA TRBV4-1 TGCGCCAGCAGCCAATGGGGGCCGACTGAAGCTTTCTTT CASSQWGPTEAFF
TRBJ2-1 NA NA TRBV28 TGTGCCACCCAGGGTCCGTCCTACAATGAGCAGTTCTTC CATQGPSYNEQFF
TRBJ2-2 NA NA TRBV4-2 TGTGCCAGCAGCCAGGACCCATTGGGGGACACCGGGGAGCTGTTTTTT CASSQDPLGDTGELFF
TRBJ2-7 NA NA TRBV6-1 TGTGCCAGCAGTGAAGCGCCTCTGTCCTACGAGCAGTACTTC CASSEAPLSYEQYF
TRBJ1-1 many NA TRBV6-1 TGTGCCAGCAATGGGGACAACACTGAAGCTTTCTTT CASNGDNTEAFF